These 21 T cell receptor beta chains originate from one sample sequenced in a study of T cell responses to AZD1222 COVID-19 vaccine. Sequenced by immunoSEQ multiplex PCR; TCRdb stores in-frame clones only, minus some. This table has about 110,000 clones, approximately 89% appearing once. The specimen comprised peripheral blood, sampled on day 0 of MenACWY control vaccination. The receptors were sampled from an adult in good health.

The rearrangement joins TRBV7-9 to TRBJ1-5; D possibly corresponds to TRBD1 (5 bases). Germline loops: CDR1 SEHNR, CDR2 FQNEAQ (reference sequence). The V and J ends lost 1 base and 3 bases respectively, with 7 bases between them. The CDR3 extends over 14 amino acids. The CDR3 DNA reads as TGTGCCAGCAGCTTAGTAGGGGACAATCAGCCCCAGCATTTT. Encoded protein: CASSLVGDNQPQHF.

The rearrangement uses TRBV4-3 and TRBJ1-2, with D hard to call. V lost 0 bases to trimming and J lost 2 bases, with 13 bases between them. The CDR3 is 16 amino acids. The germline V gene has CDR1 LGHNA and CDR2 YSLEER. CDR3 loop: CASSQDGQHSNYGYTF. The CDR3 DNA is TGCGCCAGCAGCCAAGACGGGCAGCACAGCAACTATGGCTACACCTTC.

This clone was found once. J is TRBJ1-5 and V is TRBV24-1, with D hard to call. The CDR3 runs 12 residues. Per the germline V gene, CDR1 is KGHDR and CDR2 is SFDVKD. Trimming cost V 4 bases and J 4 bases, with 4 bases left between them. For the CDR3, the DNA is TGTGCCACCAGTGACCCGAATCAGCCCCAGCATTTT. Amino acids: CATSDPNQPQHF.

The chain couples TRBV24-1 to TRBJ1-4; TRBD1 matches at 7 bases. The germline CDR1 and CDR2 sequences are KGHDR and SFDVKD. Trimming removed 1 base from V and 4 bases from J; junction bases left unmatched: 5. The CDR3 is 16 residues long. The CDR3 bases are TGTGCCACCAGTGATTTCGACAGGGCGGGTAATGAAAAACTGTTTTTT. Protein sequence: CATSDFDRAGNEKLFF.

CDR3 sequence: CASSQALNNEQFF. Written as DNA, the CDR3 is TGTGCCAGCAGCCAAGCCCTCAACAATGAGCAGTTCTTC. This sequence joins TRBV3-1 (or the pseudogene TRBV3-2) and TRBJ2-1; D gene unclear. Trimming cost V 1 base and J 5 bases, with 6 bases left between them. Germline CDR1 reads LGHDT; CDR2 reads YNNKEL (reference sequence). This CDR3 has 13 residues.

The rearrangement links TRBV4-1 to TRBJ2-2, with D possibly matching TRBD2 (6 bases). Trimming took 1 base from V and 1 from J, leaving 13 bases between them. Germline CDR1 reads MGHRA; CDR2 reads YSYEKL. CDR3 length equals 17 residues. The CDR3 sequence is CASSQGAGHGNTGELFF. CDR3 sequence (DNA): TGCGCCAGCAGCCAAGGGGCGGGGCATGGGAACACCGGGGAGCTGTTTTTT.

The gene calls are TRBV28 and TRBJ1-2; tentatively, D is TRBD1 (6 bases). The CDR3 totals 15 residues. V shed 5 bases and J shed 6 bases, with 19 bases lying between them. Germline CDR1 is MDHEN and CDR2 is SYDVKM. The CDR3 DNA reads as TGTGCCAGCAGTCGAACGGACAGACCGGGGGATGGCTACACCTTC. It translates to CASSRTDRPGDGYTF.

This CDR3 reads CASSLGSDNYGYTF. CDR3 DNA sequence: TGTGCCAGCAGCTTAGGGTCGGACAACTATGGCTACACCTTC. This rearrangement joins TRBV7-9 to TRBJ1-2; no clear D gene. The CDR3 contains 14 residues. V lost 1 base to trimming and J lost 2 bases, with 8 bases between them. In germline, CDR1 is SEHNR, CDR2 FQNEAQ (reference sequence).

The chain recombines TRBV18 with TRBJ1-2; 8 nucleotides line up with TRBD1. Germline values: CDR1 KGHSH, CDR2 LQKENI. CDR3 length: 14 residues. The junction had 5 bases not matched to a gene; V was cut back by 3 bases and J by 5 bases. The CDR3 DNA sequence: TGTGCCAGCTCACCCCAGGGGGCGCGATATGGCTACACCTTC. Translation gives CASSPQGARYGYTF.

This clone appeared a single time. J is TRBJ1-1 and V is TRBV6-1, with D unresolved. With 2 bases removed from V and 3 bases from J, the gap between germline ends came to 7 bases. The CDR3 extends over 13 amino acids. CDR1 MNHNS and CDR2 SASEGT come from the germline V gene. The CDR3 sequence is CASSEQRYTEAFF. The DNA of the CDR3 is TGTGCCAGCAGTGAACAGAGGTACACTGAAGCTTTCTTT.

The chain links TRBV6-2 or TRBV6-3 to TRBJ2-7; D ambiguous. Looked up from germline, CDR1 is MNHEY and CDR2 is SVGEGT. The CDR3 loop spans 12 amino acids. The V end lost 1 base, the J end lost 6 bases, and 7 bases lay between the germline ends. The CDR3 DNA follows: TGTGCCAGCAGTTACTTCCCCACCGAGCAGTACTTC. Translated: CASSYFPTEQYF.

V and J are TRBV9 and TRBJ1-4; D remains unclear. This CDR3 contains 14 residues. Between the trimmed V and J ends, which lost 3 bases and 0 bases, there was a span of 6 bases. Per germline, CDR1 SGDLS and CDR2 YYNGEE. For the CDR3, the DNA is TGTGCCAGCAGCGGCATAGCAACTAATGAAAAACTGTTTTTT. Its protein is CASSGIATNEKLFF.

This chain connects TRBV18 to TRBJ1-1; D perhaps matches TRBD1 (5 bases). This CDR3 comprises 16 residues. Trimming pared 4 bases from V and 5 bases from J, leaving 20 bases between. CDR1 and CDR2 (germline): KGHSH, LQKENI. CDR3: CASSLSSGFVWTEAFF. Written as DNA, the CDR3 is TGTGCCAGCTCACTTTCCTCAGGGTTTGTGTGGACTGAAGCTTTCTTT.

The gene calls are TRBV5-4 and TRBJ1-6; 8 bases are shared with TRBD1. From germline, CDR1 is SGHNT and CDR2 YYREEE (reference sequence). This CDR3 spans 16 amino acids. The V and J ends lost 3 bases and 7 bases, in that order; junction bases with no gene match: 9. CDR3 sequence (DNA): TGTGCCAGCAGCTCAGGGGGCGCGGTTCAGAATTCACCCCTCCACTTT. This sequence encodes CASSSGGAVQNSPLHF.

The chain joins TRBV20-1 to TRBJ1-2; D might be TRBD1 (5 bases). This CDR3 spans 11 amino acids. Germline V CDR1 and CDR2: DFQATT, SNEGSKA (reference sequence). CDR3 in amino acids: CMAGNNYGYTF. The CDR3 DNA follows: TGCATGGCAGGGAACAACTATGGCTACACCTTC.

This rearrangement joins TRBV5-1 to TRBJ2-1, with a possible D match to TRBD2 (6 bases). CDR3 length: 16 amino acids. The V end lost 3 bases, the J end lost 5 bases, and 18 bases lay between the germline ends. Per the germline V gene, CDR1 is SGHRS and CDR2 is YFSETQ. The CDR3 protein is CASSSAASRGNNEQFF. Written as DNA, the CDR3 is TGCGCCAGCAGCTCAGCAGCTAGCCGGGGGAACAATGAGCAGTTCTTC.

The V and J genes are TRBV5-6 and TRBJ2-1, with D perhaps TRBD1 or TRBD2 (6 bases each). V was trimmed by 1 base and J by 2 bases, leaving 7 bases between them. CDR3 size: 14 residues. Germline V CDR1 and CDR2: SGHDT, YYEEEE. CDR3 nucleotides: TGTGCCAGCAGCTTGCGGGGGCCCTACAATGAGCAGTTCTTC. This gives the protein CASSLRGPYNEQFF.

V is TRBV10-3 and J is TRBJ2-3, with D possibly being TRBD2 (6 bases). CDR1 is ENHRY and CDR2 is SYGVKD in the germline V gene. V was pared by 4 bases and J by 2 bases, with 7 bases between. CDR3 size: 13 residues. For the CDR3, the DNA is TGTGCCATCAGTGGGGGGGTCACAGATACGCAGTATTTT. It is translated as CAISGGVTDTQYF.

The CDR3: CASSAGIGQGNTGELFF. CDR3 DNA: TGTGCCAGCAGCGCAGGGATCGGACAGGGGAACACCGGGGAGCTGTTTTTT. J is TRBJ2-2 and V is TRBV9, with 8 bases aligning to TRBD1. J gave up 1 base and V 3 bases, and 8 bases lay outside the gene matches. The CDR3 has 17 residues. Looked up from germline, CDR1 is SGDLS and CDR2 is YYNGEE. The full variable domain, in which reference TRBV9 and TRBJ2-2 provide the parts outside the CDR3, is DSGVTQTPKHLITATGQRVTLRCSPRSGDLSVYWYQQSLDQGLQFLIQYYNGEERAKGNILERFSAQQFPDLHSELNLSSLELGDSALYFCASSAGIGQGNTGELFFGEGSRLTVL.

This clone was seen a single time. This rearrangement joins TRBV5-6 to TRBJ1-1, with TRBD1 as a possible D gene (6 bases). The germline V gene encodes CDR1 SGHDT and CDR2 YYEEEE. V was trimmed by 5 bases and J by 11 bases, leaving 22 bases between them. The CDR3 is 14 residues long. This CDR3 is CASRQRGVYPSAFF. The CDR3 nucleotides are TGTGCCAGCAGGCAGAGGGGGGTGTACCCCTCGGCTTTCTTT.

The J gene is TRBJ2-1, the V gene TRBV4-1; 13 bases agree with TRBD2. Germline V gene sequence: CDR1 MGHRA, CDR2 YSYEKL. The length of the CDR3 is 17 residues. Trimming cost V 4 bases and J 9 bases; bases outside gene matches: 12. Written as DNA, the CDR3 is TGCGCCAGCAGCCCGACCCCGGGACTAGCGGGGTCTGTTGAGCAGTTCTTC. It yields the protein CASSPTPGLAGSVEQFF.